The rows below give T cell receptor beta chains drawn from one sample of a study of CD8 T cells in Susac syndrome. TCRdb fed the immunoSEQ multiplex PCR reads into MiXCR, producing one record per CDR3 protein. The profile shows 180,000 or so distinct CDR3 sequences, around 95% of them singletons. The sample was CD4+ T cells from PBMCs. Receptors originate from a human donor in good health. CDR3s include the opening cysteine and the closing phenylalanine or tryptophan. A D gene is named only where the DNA matches it firmly. Not every row has a clone size; where given, it reads once, few, many or a size class.

-	TRBJ2-1	TRBV7-9	TRBD1	CASSIGQGWRNEQFF	TGTGCCAGCAGCATAGGACAGGGCTGGAGAAATGAGCAGTTCTTC
-	TRBJ2-7	TRBV6-2/TRBV6-3	-	CASSDRIYEQYF	TGTGCCAGCAGTGACAGAATCTACGAGCAGTACTTC
-	TRBJ2-5	TRBV20-1	-	CSARRTAKETQYF	TGCAGTGCTAGACGGACAGCTAAAGAGACCCAGTACTTC
-	TRBJ2-1	TRBV20-1	-	CSGRTGYNEQFF	TGCAGTGGACGGACTGGCTACAATGAGCAGTTCTTC
-	TRBJ1-4	TRBV24-1	-	CATSDPGDNEKLFF	TGTGCCACCAGTGACCCGGGAGATAATGAAAAACTGTTTTTT
-	TRBJ2-7	TRBV28	-	CASRPHSSYEQYF	TGTGCCAGCAGGCCCCATTCCTCCTACGAGCAGTACTTC
-	TRBJ1-2	TRBV18	TRBD1	CASSPPGTGGTGYTF	TGTGCCAGCTCACCACCCGGGACAGGGGGCACTGGCTACACCTTC
-	TRBJ1-1	TRBV19	-	CASSTPANTEAFF	TGTGCCAGTAGTACTCCGGCGAACACTGAAGCTTTCTTT
-	TRBJ1-2	TRBV12-3/TRBV12-4	TRBD1	CASSLTGLYGYTF	TGTGCCAGCAGTTTGACAGGGCTCTATGGCTACACCTTC
-	TRBJ1-1	TRBV29-1	-	CSVGSTEAFF	TGCAGCGTTGGTTCCACTGAAGCTTTCTTT
-	TRBJ1-4	TRBV29-1	TRBD1	CSVAGTGGEKLFF	TGCAGCGTCGCCGGGACAGGGGGTGAAAAACTGTTTTTT
-	TRBJ2-7	TRBV5-1	-	CASAIDYREGSAYEQYF	TGCGCCAGCGCGATCGATTATCGAGAGGGTTCTGCCTACGAGCAGTACTTC
-	TRBJ2-2	TRBV7-3	-	CASSLLGSNTGELFF	TGTGCCAGCAGCTTACTGGGTTCGAACACCGGGGAGCTGTTTTTT
-	TRBJ1-1	TRBV2	-	CASSEAHPGAEAFF	TGTGCCAGCAGTGAAGCGCATCCAGGGGCGGAAGCTTTCTTT
-	TRBJ1-3	TRBV7-9	TRBD1	CASSRTGKGDTIYF	TGTGCCAGCAGCCGGACAGGGAAAGGGGACACCATATATTTT
-	TRBJ2-2	TRBV12-3/TRBV12-4	TRBD2	CASSRSGRNTGELFF	TGTGCCAGCAGCCGTAGCGGGAGGAACACCGGGGAGCTGTTTTTT
once	TRBJ2-7	TRBV29-1	TRBD1	CSVKDRFGYEQYF	TGCAGCGTTAAGGACAGGTTCGGATACGAGCAGTACTTC
-	TRBJ1-2	TRBV15	TRBD1	CATSWRQGADGYTF	TGTGCCACCAGCTGGAGACAGGGGGCGGACGGCTACACCTTC
-	TRBJ2-1	TRBV18	TRBD2	CASSVRLAGTYNEQFF	TGTGCCAGCTCAGTACGACTAGCGGGGACCTACAATGAGCAGTTCTTC
-	TRBJ2-7	TRBV14	-	CASSQARGAGATVYEQYF	TGTGCCAGCAGCCAAGCCCGAGGGGCGGGGGCAACAGTCTACGAGCAGTACTTC
few	TRBJ1-5	TRBV20-1	-	CSARTSNQPQHF	TGCAGTGCTCGGACAAGCAATCAGCCCCAGCATTTT
-	TRBJ2-1	TRBV7-9	TRBD2	CASSLTSGGYNEQFF	TGTGCCAGCAGCTTAACGAGCGGGGGTTACAATGAGCAGTTCTTC
-	TRBJ1-6	TRBV7-6	-	CASSLEGYSPLHF	TGTGCCAGCAGCTTAGAGGGGTATTCACCCCTCCACTTT
-	TRBJ1-6	TRBV3-1	TRBD1	CASTTGPYNSPLHF	TGTGCCAGTACGACAGGGCCCTATAATTCACCCCTCCACTTT